The sample holds a few counts of the clone carrying this TCR beta chain. This sample was included in a study of T cell changes during pregnancy in multiple sclerosis. Profiling relied on immunoSEQ multiplex PCR, and the TCRdb table lists in-frame clones only, not all of them. This sample has around 56,000 clones, with over 80% found just once. J was trimmed by 8 bases and V by 3 bases; bases with no gene match: 5. CDR3 length equals 13 residues. The germline gives CDR1 MRHNA, CDR2 SNTAGT. This clonotype originated in a female donor with multiple sclerosis, enrolled in a pregnancy study. Sequencing used CD4+ T cells from peripheral blood mononuclear cells, obtained in the first trimester of pregnancy. The chain joins TRBV6-4 to TRBJ2-7; 9 bases are shared with TRBD1. CDR3 residues: CASSEGQGRKQYF. CDR3 DNA sequence: TGTGCCAGCAGTGAGGGACAGGGTAGGAAGCAGTACTTC.